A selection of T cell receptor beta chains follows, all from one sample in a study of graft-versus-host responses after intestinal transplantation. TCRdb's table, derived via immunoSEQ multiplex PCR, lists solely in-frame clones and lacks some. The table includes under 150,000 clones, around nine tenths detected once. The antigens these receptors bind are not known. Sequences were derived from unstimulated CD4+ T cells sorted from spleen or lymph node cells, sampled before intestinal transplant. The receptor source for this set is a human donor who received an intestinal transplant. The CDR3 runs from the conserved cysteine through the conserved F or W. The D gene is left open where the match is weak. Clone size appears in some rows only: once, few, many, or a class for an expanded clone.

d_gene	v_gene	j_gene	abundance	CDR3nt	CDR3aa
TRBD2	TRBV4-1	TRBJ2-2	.	TGCGCCAGCAGCCAAAAGCCTAAGACTAGCGGGCGCACCAGCGGGACCGGGGAGCTGTTTTTT	CASSQKPKTSGRTSGTGELFF
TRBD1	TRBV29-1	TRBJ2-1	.	TGCAGCGTTGAGGGGGGACAGGGGGCCTATGAGCAGTTCTTC	CSVEGGQGAYEQFF
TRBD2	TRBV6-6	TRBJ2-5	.	TGTGCCAGCAGTAAAGGGGGACTAGCGGCAGAGACCCAGTACTTC	CASSKGGLAAETQYF
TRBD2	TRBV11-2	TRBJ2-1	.	TGTGCCAGCAGCTTAGGGACTAGCCTCAATGAGCAGTTCTTC	CASSLGTSLNEQFF
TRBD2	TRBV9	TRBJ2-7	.	TGTGCCAGCAGCGCCGGACTAGCGGGAGGGGATGGCGAGCAGTACTTC	CASSAGLAGGDGEQYF
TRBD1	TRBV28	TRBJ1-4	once	TGTGCCAGCAGGGAAGACAGGGGGCATCTGTTTTTT	CASREDRGHLFF
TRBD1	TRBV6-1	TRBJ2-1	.	TGTGCCAGCAGTGAAGTCGGAAGGGGGCAGCATGAGCAGTTCTTC	CASSEVGRGQHEQFF
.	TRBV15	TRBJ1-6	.	TGTGCCACCAGCAGATCGGAGGGGCGCGGATCACCCCTCCACTTT	CATSRSEGRGSPLHF
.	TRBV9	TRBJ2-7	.	TGTGCCAGCAGCGTAGTTGCCGGGTCCTACGAGCAGTACTTC	CASSVVAGSYEQYF
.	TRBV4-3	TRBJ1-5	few	TGCGCCAGCAGCCAAGATGCGGGATACAATCAGCCCCAGCATTTT	CASSQDAGYNQPQHF
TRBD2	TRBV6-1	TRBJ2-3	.	TGTGCCAGCAGTGGGGGACTAGCGGGGGTCACAGATACGCAGTATTTT	CASSGGLAGVTDTQYF
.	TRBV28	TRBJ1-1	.	TGTGCCAGCAGTTCCCCAGGGGAAATGAACACTGAAGCTTTCTTT	CASSSPGEMNTEAFF
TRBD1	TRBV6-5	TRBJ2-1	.	TGTGCCAGCAGCGAACAGGGGGTGAGAAGTGAGCAGTTCTTC	CASSEQGVRSEQFF
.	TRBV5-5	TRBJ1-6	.	TGTGCCAGCAGCCCCACTCCGGGATCACCCCTCCACTTT	CASSPTPGSPLHF
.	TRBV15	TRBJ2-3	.	TGTGCCACCAGCAGAGATGGGTCGGGTGGGAGAGATACGCAGTATTTT	CATSRDGSGGRDTQYF
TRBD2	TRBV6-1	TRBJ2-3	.	TGTGCCAGCAGTAACGGCGGGGGAAGCACAGATACGCAGTATTTT	CASSNGGGSTDTQYF
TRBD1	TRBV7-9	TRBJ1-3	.	TGTGCCAGCAGCTTAAGGGACAGCCTGACCTCTGGAAACACCATATATTTT	CASSLRDSLTSGNTIYF
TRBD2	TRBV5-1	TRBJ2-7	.	TGCGCCAGCAGCTTGGCCGGGTCAGCGGGAGTCGGCGAGCAGTACTTC	CASSLAGSAGVGEQYF
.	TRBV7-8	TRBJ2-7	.	TGTGCCAGCAGCTTACGATCCGGGATCTACGAGCAGTACTTC	CASSLRSGIYEQYF
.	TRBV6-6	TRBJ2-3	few	TGTGCCAGCAGTCGTCGGGACACCATCACAGATACGCAGTATTTT	CASSRRDTITDTQYF
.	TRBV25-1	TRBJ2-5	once	TGTGCCAGCCGGAGAACAGGGCCAGGAGAGACCCAGTACTTC	CASRRTGPGETQYF
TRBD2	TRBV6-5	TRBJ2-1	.	TGTGCCAGCAGACGGCGGACTAGCGGGGGCGGGGGGCAGTTCTTC	CASRRRTSGGGGQFF
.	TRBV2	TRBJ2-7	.	TGTGCCTCCACGAGAGAGCCCCCCTACGAGCAGTACTTC	CASTREPPYEQYF